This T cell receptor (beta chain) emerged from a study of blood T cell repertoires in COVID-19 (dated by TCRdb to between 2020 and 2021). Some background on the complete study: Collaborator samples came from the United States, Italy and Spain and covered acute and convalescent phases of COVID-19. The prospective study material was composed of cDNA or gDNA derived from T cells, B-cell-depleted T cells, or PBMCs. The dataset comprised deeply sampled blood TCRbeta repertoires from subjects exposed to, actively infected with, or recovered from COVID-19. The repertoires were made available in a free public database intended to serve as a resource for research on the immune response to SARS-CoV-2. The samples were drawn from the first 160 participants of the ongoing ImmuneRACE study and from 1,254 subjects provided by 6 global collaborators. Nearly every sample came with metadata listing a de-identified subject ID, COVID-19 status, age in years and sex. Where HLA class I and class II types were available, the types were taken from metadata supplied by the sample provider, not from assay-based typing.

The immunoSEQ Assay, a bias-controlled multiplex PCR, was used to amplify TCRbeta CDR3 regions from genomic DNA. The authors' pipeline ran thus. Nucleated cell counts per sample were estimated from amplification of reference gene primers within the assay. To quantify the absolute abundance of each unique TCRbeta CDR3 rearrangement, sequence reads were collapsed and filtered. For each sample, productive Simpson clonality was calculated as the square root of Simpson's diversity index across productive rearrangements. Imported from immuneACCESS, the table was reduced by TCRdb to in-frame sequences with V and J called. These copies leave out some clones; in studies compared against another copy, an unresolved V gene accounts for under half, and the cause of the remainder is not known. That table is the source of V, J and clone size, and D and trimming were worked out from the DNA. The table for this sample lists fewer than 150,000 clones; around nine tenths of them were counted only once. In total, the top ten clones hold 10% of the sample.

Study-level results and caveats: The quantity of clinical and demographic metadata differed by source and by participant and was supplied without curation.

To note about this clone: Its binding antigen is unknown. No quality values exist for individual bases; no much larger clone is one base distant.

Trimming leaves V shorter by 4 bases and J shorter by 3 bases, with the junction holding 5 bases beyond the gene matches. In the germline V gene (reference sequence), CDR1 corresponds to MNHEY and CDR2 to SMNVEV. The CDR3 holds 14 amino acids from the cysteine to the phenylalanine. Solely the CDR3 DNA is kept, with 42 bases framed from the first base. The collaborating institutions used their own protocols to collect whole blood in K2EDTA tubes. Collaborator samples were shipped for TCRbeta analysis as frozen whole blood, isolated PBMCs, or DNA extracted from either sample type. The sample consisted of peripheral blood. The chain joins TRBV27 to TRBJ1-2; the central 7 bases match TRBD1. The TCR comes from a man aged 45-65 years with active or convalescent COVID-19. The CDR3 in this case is CASSSRGRDYGYTF. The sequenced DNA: TGTGCCAGCAGTTCTAGGGGGCGCGACTATGGCTACACCTTC.